A single sample is the source of the 17 T cell receptor beta chains below, sequenced in a study of low-dose radiotherapy and immunotherapy resistance in tumors. Alpha and beta chains were covered, as first-strand cDNA relied on TRAV- and TRBV-specific primers. TCRs were put through about 20 PCR cycles of amplification with Phusion. A constant-region primer and the V-primer adapter served as the primer pair. Each CDR3 protein is one row after TCRdb ran MiXCR on the reads. The table records about 100,000 distinct CDR3 sequences, roughly 20% of them present only once. Time point reported: after trial treatment. The treatment is: LDRT plus nivolumab, ipilimumab, low-dose cyclophosphamide and aspirin (RACIN trial). The starting material was PBMCs, obtained after low-dose radiotherapy plus immunotherapy. The receptors originated from a male donor with prostate cancer.

In this sample, this clonotype turned up many times. This chain joins TRBV27 and TRBJ2-3; no firm D call. This CDR3 spans 14 amino acids. Trimming pared 8 bases from V and 0 bases from J, leaving 12 bases between. Per germline, CDR1 MNHEY and CDR2 SMNVEV (reference sequence). This CDR3 is CASRAFPSTDTQYF. CDR3 nucleotides: TGTGCCAGCCGGGCCTTCCCGAGCACAGATACGCAGTATTTT.

This clonotype was recorded many times. The chain links TRBV2 to TRBJ2-5, with D unclear. The germline V gene encodes CDR1 SNHLY and CDR2 FYNNEI. This CDR3 is 12 amino acids long. V was clipped by 5 bases and J by 5 bases, with 9 bases between them. The CDR3 reads CASSFTKETQYF. CDR3 sequence (DNA): TGTGCCAGCAGTTTCACCAAGGAGACCCAGTACTTC.

This clonotype has only one observation. J is TRBJ2-1 and V is TRBV24-1, with 8 bases that match TRBD2. Trimming took 4 bases from V and 3 from J; bases not matched to a gene: 10. The CDR3 runs 17 residues. Germline lookup yields CDR1 KGHDR and CDR2 SFDVKD. CDR3 amino acids: CATSETPFSGNYNEQFF. Written as DNA, the CDR3 is TGTGCCACCAGTGAAACACCATTTAGCGGGAACTACAATGAGCAGTTCTTC.

This clonotype was seen many times. CDR3 region: CASSLAPGGPSSGANVLTF. CDR3 nucleotides: TGCGCCAGCAGCTTGGCCCCGGGGGGACCGAGCTCTGGGGCCAACGTCCTGACTTTC. The chain employs TRBV5-1 and TRBJ2-6, with TRBD2 matching 7 bases. The ends lost 0 bases at V and 0 bases at J; junction bases unmatched: 9. Germline CDR1 reads SGHRS; CDR2 reads YFSETQ. The CDR3 has 19 residues.

This clonotype came up many times. The CDR3 coding sequence is TGTGCCAGCAGCTTTTTTTCAGGCAATCAGCCCCAGCATTTT. It yields the protein CASSFFSGNQPQHF. This rearrangement joins TRBV5-6 to TRBJ1-5; no firm D call. V was trimmed by 2 bases and J by 2 bases, leaving 8 bases between them. CDR1 is SGHDT, CDR2 YYEEEE, per germline. The CDR3 loop spans 14 amino acids. The whole variable domain, remainder taken from reference TRBV5-6 and TRBJ1-5, is DAGVTQSPTHLIKTRGQQVTLRCSPKSGHDTVSWYQQALGQGPQFIFQYYEEEERQRGNFPDRFSGHQFPNYSSELNVNALLLGDSALYLCASSFFSGNQPQHFGDGTRLSIL.

There are many counts of this clonotype. The V gene is TRBV11-2, the J gene TRBJ2-3; 8 nucleotides align to TRBD2. CDR1 and CDR2 from the germline V gene are SGHAT and FQNNGV. With V trimmed by 1 base and J by 4 bases, 10 bases remained unmatched. The length of the CDR3 is 17 residues. This CDR3 reads CASSLGEAGTRADTQYF. DNA of the CDR3: TGTGCCAGCAGCTTAGGGGAAGCCGGGACTAGGGCAGATACGCAGTATTTT.

This chain joins TRBV6-2 or TRBV6-3 and TRBJ2-1; D could derive from TRBD1 or TRBD2 (5 bases each). Trimming cost V 6 bases and J 0 bases, with 15 bases left between them. The CDR3 is 16 amino acids. Germline V gene data show CDR1 as MNHEY and CDR2 as SVGEGT. The CDR3 spells CASRLRPGTSYNEQFF. The CDR3 DNA reads as TGTGCCAGCAGGCTTCGTCCAGGGACCTCCTACAATGAGCAGTTCTTC.

The chain joins TRBV18 to TRBJ2-7; possible D gene TRBD1, 5 bases. The V gene lost 4 bases and the J gene lost 5 bases, with 15 bases spanning the gap. Germline V lookup: CDR1 KGHSH, CDR2 LQKENI. The CDR3 sequence is 14 residues long. This CDR3 is CASSRDPQGNEQYF. As DNA, the CDR3 is TGTGCCAGCTCACGAGACCCCCAGGGAAACGAGCAGTACTTC.

In this sample, this clonotype turned up many times. This rearrangement joins TRBV6-1 to TRBJ2-2, with D perhaps TRBD2 (5 bases). V was shortened by 6 bases and J by 2 bases, with 16 bases between the two germline ends. The V gene's germline CDR1 is MNHNS and CDR2 SASEGT. The CDR3 covers 16 residues. CDR3 residues: CASSLARGLNTGELFF. CDR3 in DNA: TGTGCCAGCAGCCTCGCCCGGGGTTTAAACACCGGGGAGCTGTTTTTT.

The V gene is TRBV28, the J gene TRBJ1-3, with D perhaps matching TRBD1 (6 bases). V lost 2 bases, J lost 0 bases, and 14 bases lay in between. CDR1 is MDHEN, CDR2 SYDVKM, per germline. The CDR3 contains 17 residues. CDR3 in amino acids: CASSLHGQPNSGNTIYF. In DNA, the CDR3 is TGTGCCAGCAGTTTACACGGACAGCCAAACTCTGGAAACACCATATATTTT.

This clonotype was counted at least ten times. The J gene is TRBJ2-2, the V gene TRBV19, with 8 bases that match TRBD2. The CDR3 extends over 15 amino acids. The trim removed 4 bases at V and 3 bases at J, leaving 4 bases unmatched. CDR1 LNHDA and CDR2 SQIVND come from the germline V gene (reference sequence). CDR3 in DNA: TGTGCCAGTAGTAACGGACTAGCTCACACCGGGGAGCTGTTTTTT. Translating gives CASSNGLAHTGELFF.

This clonotype occurred a few times. The chain employs TRBV2 and TRBJ2-3; D is undetermined. V lost 3 bases and J 4 bases, leaving 8 bases between the germline ends. This CDR3 contains 13 residues. Germline V gene lookup returns CDR1 SNHLY and CDR2 FYNNEI. This chain's CDR3 is CASSDRSSDTQYF. CDR3 in DNA: TGTGCCAGCAGTGACCGGTCGTCAGATACGCAGTATTTT.

Ten or more counts support this clonotype. This sequence joins TRBV6-2 or TRBV6-3 and TRBJ2-3; 9 bases are a match to TRBD2. Per germline, CDR1 MNHEY and CDR2 SVGEGT. The CDR3 loop spans 14 amino acids. V trimming: 5 bases; J trimming: 4 bases; junction bases outside the gene matches: 4. The CDR3 region is CASSVAGEADTQYF. CDR3 nucleotide sequence: TGTGCCAGCAGTGTAGCGGGAGAGGCAGATACGCAGTATTTT.

Many counts were recorded for this clonotype. The chain employs TRBV29-1 and TRBJ2-3; unclear D gene. CDR1 SQVTM and CDR2 ANQGSEA come from the germline V gene. V lost 6 bases to trimming and J lost 1 base, with 14 bases between them. This CDR3 contains 14 residues. The DNA of the CDR3 is TGCAGCGTAGGCGGCAATACAGGCACAGATACGCAGTATTTT. Its translation is CSVGGNTGTDTQYF.

This clonotype was picked up many times. The chain employs TRBV13 and TRBJ1-1; D may be TRBD1 (6 bases). From germline, CDR1 is PRHDT and CDR2 FYEKMQ (reference sequence). V was shortened by 6 bases and J by 0 bases, with 8 bases between the two germline ends. CDR3 length: 13 amino acids. The CDR3 spells CASREGVNTEAFF. CDR3 bases: TGTGCCAGCAGGGAGGGGGTGAACACTGAAGCTTTCTTT.

In this sample, this clonotype turned up many times. J is TRBJ1-6 and V is TRBV14, with a weak D call TRBD1 (5 bases). Looked up from germline, CDR1 is SGHDN and CDR2 is FVKESK. Trimming stripped 2 bases from V and 0 bases from J, with 17 bases between. There are 19 residues in the CDR3. In DNA, the CDR3 is TGTGCCAGCAGCCAATCCGGACACATTCAGAGCTCCTATAATTCACCCCTCCACTTT. Its translation: CASSQSGHIQSSYNSPLHF.

The table lists this clonotype with many counts. V is TRBV14 and J is TRBJ1-4, with a possible D match to TRBD1 (5 bases). There are 16 residues in the CDR3. Germline lookup yields CDR1 SGHDN and CDR2 FVKESK. Trimming removed 5 bases from V and 0 bases from J, with 13 bases in between. The CDR3 nucleotides are TGTGCCAGCAGCTGGGGCATCCCCGCAACTAATGAAAAACTGTTTTTT. Its protein product is CASSWGIPATNEKLFF.